This TCR beta chain was identified in a study of T cells after yellow fever vaccination. This clonotype was detected only a few times. TCRdb used MiXCR to reprocess the 5' RACE reads, holding one entry per CDR3 protein. The data show 250,000 to 400,000 distinct CDR3 sequences, with 4.1% seen just once and approximately 25% held by the top ten. The sequencing here drew on PBMCs, taken 5 days after the yellow fever booster vaccination. The TCR comes from a man aged 18 to 30 who received the YFV17D yellow fever vaccine.

Here the CDR3 reads CASSSPYRGAEAFF. In DNA form, the CDR3 reads TGTGCCAGCAGCTCCCCTTACAGGGGAGCCGAAGCTTTCTTT. The chain links TRBV7-6 to TRBJ1-1; 7 nucleotides align to TRBD1. CDR1 SGHVS and CDR2 FNYEAQ come from the germline V gene. J lost 8 bases, V lost 4 bases, and 10 bases had no gene match. The CDR3 totals 14 residues.